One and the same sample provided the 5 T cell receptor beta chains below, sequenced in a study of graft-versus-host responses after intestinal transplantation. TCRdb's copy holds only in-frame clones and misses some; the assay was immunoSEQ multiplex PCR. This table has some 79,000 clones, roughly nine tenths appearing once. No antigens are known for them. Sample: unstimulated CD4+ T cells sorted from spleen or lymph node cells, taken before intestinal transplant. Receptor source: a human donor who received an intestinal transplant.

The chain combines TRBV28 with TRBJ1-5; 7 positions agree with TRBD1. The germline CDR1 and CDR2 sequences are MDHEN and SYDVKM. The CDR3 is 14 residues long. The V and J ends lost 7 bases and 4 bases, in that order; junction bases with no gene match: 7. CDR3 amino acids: CASKSGTENQPQHF. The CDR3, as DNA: TGTGCCAGCAAATCCGGGACAGAAAATCAGCCCCAGCATTTT.

CDR3 region: CARSLEEDGNQPQHF. CDR3 nucleotides: TGTGCCAGAAGCTTGGAGGAGGACGGGAATCAGCCCCAGCATTTT. The chain carries TRBV5-3 and TRBJ1-5, with D unresolved. TRBV5-3 is classed as an ORF, of uncertain function. This CDR3 is 15 amino acids long. V was cut by 0 bases and J by 4 bases, with 11 bases left in between.

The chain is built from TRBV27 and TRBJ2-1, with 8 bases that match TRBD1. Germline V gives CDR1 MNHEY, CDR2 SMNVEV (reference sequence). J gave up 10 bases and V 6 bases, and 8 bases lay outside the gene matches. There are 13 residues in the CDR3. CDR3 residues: CASRRTGLGEQFF. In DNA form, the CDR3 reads TGTGCCAGCAGACGGACAGGGCTAGGGGAGCAGTTCTTC.

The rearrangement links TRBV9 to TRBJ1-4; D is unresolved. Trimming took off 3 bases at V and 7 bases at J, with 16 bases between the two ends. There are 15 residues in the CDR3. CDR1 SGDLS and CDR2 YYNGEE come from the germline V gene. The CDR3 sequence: CASSALGRAGEKLFF. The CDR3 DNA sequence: TGTGCCAGCAGCGCCCTCGGGAGGGCGGGTGAAAAACTGTTTTTT.

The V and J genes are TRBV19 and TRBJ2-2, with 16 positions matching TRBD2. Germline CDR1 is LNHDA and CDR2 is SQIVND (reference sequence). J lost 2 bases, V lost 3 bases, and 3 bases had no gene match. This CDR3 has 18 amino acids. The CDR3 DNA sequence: TGTGCCAGTAGTATGGGACTAGCGGGAGGGCCAAACACCGGGGAGCTGTTTTTT. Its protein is CASSMGLAGGPNTGELFF.